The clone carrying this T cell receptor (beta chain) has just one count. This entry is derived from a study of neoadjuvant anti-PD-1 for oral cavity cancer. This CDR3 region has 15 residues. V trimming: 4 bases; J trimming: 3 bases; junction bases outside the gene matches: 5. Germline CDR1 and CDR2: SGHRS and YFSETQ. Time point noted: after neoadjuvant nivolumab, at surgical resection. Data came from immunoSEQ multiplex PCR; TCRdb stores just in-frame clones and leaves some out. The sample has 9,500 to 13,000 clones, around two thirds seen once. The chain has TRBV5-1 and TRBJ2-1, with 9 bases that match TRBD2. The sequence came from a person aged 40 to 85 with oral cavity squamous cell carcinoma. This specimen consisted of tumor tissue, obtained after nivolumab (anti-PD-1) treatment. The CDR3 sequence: CASSRGLAYYNEQFF. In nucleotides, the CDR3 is TGCGCCAGCAGCCGTGGACTAGCGTACTACAATGAGCAGTTCTTC. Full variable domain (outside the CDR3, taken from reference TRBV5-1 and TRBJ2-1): KAGVTQTPRYLIKTRGQQVTLSCSPISGHRSVSWYQQTPGQGLQFLFEYFSETQRNKGNFPGRFSGRQFSNSRSEMNVSTLELGDSALYLCASSRGLAYYNEQFFGPGTRLTVL.